This TCR beta chain came from a study of blood T cell repertoires in COVID-19. Germline V gene sequence: CDR1 MNHEY, CDR2 SVGAGI. Unmatched junction bases numbered 1, after V lost 8 bases and J lost 4 bases. The CDR3 is 13 amino acids. The protocol was immunoSEQ multiplex PCR, while the TCRdb copy is restricted to in-frame clones and leaves out a portion. The data contain approximately 170,000 clones, about 86% of them singletons. The gene calls are TRBV6-5 and TRBJ2-1; 11 positions agree with TRBD1. The sequence came from a human donor with acute or convalescent COVID-19. The donor label of this sample is uncertain. Sequencing was performed on peripheral blood. CDR3 loop: CASGTGGYNEQFF. CDR3 DNA: TGTGCCAGCGGGACAGGGGGGTACAATGAGCAGTTCTTC.